This T cell receptor (beta chain) was recorded in a study of T cell responses to AZD1222 COVID-19 vaccine. This table comes from immunoSEQ multiplex PCR, and its TCRdb copy is limited to in-frame clones, with some not included. The table lists about 110,000 clones, 87% of them singletons. Source: peripheral blood, taken on day 0 of AZD1222 vaccination. This TCR was sampled from an adult in good health.

CDR3 bases: TGTGCCAGCAGCTCAGACAGCAATCAGCCCCAGCATTTT. Translated: CASSSDSNQPQHF. The genes are TRBV5-4 and TRBJ1-5, with no clear D. The germline gives CDR1 SGHNT, CDR2 YYREEE (reference sequence). V was trimmed by 3 bases and J by 1 base, leaving 5 bases between them. The CDR3 is made up of 13 amino acids. The full variable domain, its missing parts supplied by reference TRBV5-4 and TRBJ1-5, is ETGVTQSPTHLIKTRGQQVTLRCSSQSGHNTVSWYQQALGQGPQFIFQYYREEENGRGNFPPRFSGLQFPNYSSELNVNALELDDSALYLCASSSDSNQPQHFGDGTRLSIL.